This entry features one T cell receptor beta chain sequence. In the original analysis: Estimation of nucleated cell counts relied on the amplification of reference gene primers. The assay was immunoSEQ multiplex PCR, and TCRdb's table has in-frame clones only and misses some. V, J and clone size derive from that table, while D and trimming were established from the DNA sequence. Of approximately 670,000 clones in the sample, about 87% were seen once. Germline CDR1 is SGDLS and CDR2 is YYNGEE. This CDR3 has 13 amino acids. V was cut by 5 bases and J by 6 bases, with 14 bases left in between. The entry originates in a study of blood T cell repertoires in COVID-19. In the study overall: Samples came from the United States, Italy and Spain, spanning acute and convalescent COVID-19. Sources were T cells, B-cell-depleted T cells, or PBMCs; the material itself was cDNA or gDNA.

The receptor comes from a woman aged 18-29 years with acute or convalescent COVID-19. This chain joins TRBV9 and TRBJ1-2; a weak D match, TRBD1 (5 bases). The sequenced sample consisted of peripheral blood. The DNA for the CDR3 is TGTGCCAGCAGGGGAGGGGTTAGGGATGGCTACACCTTC. This codes for CASRGGVRDGYTF. Supplemented by reference TRBV9 and TRBJ1-2, the full variable domain reads DSGVTQTPKHLITATGQRVTLRCSPRSGDLSVYWYQQSLDQGLQFLIQYYNGEERAKGNILERFSAQQFPDLHSELNLSSLELGDSALYFCASRGGVRDGYTFGSGTRLTVV.